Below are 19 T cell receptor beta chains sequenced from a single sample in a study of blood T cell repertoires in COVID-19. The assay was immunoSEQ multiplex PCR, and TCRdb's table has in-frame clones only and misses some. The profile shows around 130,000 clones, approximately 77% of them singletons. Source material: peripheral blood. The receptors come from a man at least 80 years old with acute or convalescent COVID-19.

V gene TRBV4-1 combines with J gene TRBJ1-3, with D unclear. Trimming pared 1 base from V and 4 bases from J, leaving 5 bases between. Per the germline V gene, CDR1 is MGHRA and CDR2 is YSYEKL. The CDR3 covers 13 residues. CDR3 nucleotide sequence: TGCGCCAGCAGCCAAGCGGAGGGAAACACCATATATTTT. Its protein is CASSQAEGNTIYF.

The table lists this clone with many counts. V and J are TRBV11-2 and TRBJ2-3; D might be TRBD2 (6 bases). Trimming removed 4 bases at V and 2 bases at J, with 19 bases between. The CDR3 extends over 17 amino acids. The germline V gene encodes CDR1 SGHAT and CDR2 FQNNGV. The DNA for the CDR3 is TGTGCCAGCAGCTGGGGACGTTATAGCGGAGTCACAGATACGCAGTATTTT. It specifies CASSWGRYSGVTDTQYF.

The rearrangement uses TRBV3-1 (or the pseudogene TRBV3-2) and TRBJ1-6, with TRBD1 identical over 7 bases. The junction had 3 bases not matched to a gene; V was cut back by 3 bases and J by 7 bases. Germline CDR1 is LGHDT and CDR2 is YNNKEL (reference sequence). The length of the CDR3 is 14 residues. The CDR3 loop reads CASSQRDRNSPLHF. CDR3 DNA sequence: TGTGCCAGCAGCCAGAGGGACAGAAATTCACCCCTCCACTTT.

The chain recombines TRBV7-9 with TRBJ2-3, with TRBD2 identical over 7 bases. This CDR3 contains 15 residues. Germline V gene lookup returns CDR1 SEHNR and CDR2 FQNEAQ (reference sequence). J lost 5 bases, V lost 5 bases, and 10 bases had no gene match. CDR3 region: CASSQPAGSGDTQYF. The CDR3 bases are TGTGCCAGCAGCCAACCAGCGGGGTCGGGAGATACGCAGTATTTT.

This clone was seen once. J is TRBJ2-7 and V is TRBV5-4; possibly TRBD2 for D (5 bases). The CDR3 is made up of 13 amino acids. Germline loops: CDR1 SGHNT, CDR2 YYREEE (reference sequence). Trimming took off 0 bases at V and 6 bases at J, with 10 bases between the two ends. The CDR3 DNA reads TGTGCCAGCAGCTTGGGCCTCGAGGGCGAGCAGTACTTC. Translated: CASSLGLEGEQYF. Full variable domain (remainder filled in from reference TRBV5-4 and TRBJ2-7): ETGVTQSPTHLIKTRGQQVTLRCSSQSGHNTVSWYQQALGQGPQFIFQYYREEENGRGNFPPRFSGLQFPNYSSELNVNALELDDSALYLCASSLGLEGEQYFGPGTRLTVT.

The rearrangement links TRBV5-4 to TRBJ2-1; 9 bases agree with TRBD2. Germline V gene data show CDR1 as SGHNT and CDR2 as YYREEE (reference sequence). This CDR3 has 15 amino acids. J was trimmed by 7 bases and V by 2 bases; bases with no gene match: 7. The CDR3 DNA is TGTGCCAGCAGCTTCGGGCGGGGGGGCCTTAATGAGCAGTTCTTC. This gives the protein CASSFGRGGLNEQFF.

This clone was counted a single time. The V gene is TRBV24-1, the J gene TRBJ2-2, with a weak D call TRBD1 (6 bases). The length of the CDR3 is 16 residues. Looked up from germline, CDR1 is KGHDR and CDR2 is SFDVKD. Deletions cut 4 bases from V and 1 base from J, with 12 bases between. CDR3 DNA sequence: TGTGCCACCAGTGAACACAGGGAACAGAACACCGGGGAGCTGTTTTTT. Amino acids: CATSEHREQNTGELFF.

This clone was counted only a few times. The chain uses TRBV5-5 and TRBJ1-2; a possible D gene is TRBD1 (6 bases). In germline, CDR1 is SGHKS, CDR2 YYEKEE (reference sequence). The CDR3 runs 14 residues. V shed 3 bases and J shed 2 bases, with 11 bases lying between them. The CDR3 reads CASSSKQGNYGYTF. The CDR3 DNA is TGTGCCAGCAGCTCAAAACAGGGCAACTATGGCTACACCTTC.

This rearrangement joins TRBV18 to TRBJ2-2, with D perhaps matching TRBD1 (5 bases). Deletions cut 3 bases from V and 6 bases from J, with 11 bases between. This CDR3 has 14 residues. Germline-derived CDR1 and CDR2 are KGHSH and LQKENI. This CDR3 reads CASSPGALSGELFF. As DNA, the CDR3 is TGTGCCAGCTCACCTGGGGCCCTCTCCGGGGAGCTGTTTTTT.

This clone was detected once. The CDR3 DNA reads as TGTGCCAGCAGCTCCCCGCGGGGCGTAGATTTTAACTATGGCTACACCTTC. Protein product: CASSSPRGVDFNYGYTF. J is TRBJ1-2 and V is TRBV7-2, with a tentative D call TRBD1 (5 bases). V was pared by 4 bases and J by 1 base, with 19 bases between. Germline-derived CDR1 and CDR2 are SGHTA and FQGNSA. The CDR3 has 17 amino acids.

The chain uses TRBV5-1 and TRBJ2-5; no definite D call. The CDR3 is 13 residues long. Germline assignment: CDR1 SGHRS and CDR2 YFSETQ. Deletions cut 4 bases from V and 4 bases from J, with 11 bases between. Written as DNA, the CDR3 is TGCGCCAGCAGCGACTTTAGCCGAGAGACCCAGTACTTC. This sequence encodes CASSDFSRETQYF.

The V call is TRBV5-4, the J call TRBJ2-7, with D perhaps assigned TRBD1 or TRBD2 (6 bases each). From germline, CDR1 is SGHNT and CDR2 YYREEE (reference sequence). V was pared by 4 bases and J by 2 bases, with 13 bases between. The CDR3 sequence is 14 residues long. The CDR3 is CASSLGGQTYEQYF. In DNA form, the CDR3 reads TGTGCCAGCAGCCTGGGGGGACAAACCTACGAGCAGTACTTC.

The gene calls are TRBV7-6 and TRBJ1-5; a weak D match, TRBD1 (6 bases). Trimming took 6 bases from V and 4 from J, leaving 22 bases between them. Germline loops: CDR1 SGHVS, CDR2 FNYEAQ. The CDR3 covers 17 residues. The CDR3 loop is CASRLGGGESSNQPQHF. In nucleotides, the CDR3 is TGTGCCAGCAGGCTAGGGGGTGGGGAAAGTAGTAATCAGCCCCAGCATTTT.

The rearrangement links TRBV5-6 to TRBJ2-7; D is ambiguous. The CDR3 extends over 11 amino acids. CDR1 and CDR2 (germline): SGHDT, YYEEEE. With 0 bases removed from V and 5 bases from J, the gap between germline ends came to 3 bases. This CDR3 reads CASSLANEQYF. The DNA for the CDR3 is TGTGCCAGCAGCTTGGCCAACGAGCAGTACTTC.

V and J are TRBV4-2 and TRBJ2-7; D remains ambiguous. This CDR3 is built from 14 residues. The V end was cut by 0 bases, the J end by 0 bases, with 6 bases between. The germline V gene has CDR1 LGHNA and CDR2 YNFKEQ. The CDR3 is CASSQDSGSYEQYF. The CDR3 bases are TGTGCCAGCAGCCAAGACTCGGGCTCCTACGAGCAGTACTTC.

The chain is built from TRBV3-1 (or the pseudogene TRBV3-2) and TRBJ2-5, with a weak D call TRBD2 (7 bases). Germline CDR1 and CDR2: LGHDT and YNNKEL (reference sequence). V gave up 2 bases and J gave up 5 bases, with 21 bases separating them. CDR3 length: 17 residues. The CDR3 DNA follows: TGTGCCAGCAGCCAACCCCGTCATCCTAGGGGGGGTGAGACCCAGTACTTC. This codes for CASSQPRHPRGGETQYF.

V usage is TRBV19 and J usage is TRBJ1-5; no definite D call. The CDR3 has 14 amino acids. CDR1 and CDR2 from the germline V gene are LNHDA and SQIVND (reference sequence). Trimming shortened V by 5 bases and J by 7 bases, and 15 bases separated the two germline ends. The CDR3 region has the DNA TGTGCCAGTAGTTCTCAAGGACTGACCCAGCCCCAGCATTTT. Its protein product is CASSSQGLTQPQHF.

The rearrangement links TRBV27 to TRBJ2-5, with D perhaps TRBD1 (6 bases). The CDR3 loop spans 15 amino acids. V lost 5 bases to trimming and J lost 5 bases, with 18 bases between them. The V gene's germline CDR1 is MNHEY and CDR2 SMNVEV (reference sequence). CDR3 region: CASSIPGQPRETQYF. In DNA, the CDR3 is TGTGCCAGCAGTATCCCCGGACAGCCCCGGGAGACCCAGTACTTC.

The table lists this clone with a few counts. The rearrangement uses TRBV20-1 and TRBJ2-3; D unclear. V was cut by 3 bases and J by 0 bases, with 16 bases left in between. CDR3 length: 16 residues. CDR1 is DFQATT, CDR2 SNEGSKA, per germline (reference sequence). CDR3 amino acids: CSASASMRSSTDTQYF. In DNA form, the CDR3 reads TGCAGTGCTAGTGCCTCGATGCGGAGCAGCACAGATACGCAGTATTTT.